This TCR beta chain was sequenced during a study of T cells in Graves' hyperthyroidism and ophthalmopathy. This clonotype has at least ten counts. TCR beta CDR3 regions were amplified from RNA transcripts. A set of HTBI primers served as the primers for a first-round RT-PCR of the TCR CDR3. TCRdb fed the multiplex PCR reads into MiXCR, producing one record per CDR3 protein. The sample consists of 300,000 to 450,000 distinct CDR3 sequences, roughly 14% of them appearing once. Trimming shortened V by 1 base and J by 5 bases, and 8 bases separated the two germline ends. In germline, CDR1 is SGHVS, CDR2 FQNEAQ. CDR3 length: 14 residues.

The chain joins TRBV7-8 to TRBJ1-4; D remains ambiguous. The sample taken for sequencing was blood. The source is a young woman with Graves' ophthalmopathy. CDR3 DNA sequence: TGTGCCAGCAGCTTAGTGTATAGGAATGAAAAACTGTTTTTT. The encoded protein is CASSLVYRNEKLFF.